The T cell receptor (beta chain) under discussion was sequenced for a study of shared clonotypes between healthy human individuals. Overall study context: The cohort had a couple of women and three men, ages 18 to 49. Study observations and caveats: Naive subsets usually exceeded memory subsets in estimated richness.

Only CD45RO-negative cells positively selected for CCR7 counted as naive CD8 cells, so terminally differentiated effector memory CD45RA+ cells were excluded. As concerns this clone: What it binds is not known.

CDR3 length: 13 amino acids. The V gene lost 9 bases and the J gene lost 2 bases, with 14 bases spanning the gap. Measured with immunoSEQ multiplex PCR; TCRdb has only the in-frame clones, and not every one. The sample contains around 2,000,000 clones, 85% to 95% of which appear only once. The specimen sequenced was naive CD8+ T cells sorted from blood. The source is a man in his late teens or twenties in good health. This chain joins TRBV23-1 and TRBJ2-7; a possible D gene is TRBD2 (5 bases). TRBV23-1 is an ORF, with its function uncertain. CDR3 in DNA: TGCGCCAGGCCGGAGGCTGCCCCCTACGAGCAGTACTTC. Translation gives CARPEAAPYEQYF.